The 19 T cell receptor beta chains below come from one sample, sequenced in a study of T cells in Graves' hyperthyroidism and ophthalmopathy. RNA transcripts served as the template for amplifying TCR beta CDR3 regions. With the HTBI primer set, the TCR CDR3 went through a first round of RT-PCR. TCRdb recomputed calls from the multiplex PCR reads with MiXCR, one row per CDR3 protein. The sample records a few hundred thousand distinct CDR3 sequences, about 15% being singletons. The sample comprised blood. The receptors stem from a young woman with Graves' ophthalmopathy.

This clonotype was detected ten times or more. The rearrangement joins TRBV5-1 to TRBJ1-1; D is undetermined. The CDR3 length is 13 residues. Germline lookup yields CDR1 SGHRS and CDR2 YFSETQ. The V end lost 3 bases, the J end lost 4 bases, and 10 bases lay between the germline ends. For the CDR3, the DNA is TGCGCCAGCAGCTGGCCCGGGGTCACTGAAGCTTTCTTT. This encodes CASSWPGVTEAFF.

In this sample, this clonotype turned up many times. V gene TRBV4-1 combines with J gene TRBJ1-2; TRBD1 agrees at 8 bases. This CDR3 contains 15 residues. Per the germline V gene, CDR1 is MGHRA and CDR2 is YSYEKL. Trimming at V came to 4 bases and at J to 8 bases, leaving 12 bases not matched to a gene. The CDR3 region is CASSLPGQGMRGYTF. The CDR3 DNA follows: TGCGCCAGCAGCCTCCCAGGACAGGGCATGCGGGGCTACACCTTC.

This rearrangement joins TRBV12-5 to TRBJ1-2; D is unclear. CDR3 length equals 19 residues. Deletions cut 0 bases from V and 0 bases from J, with 20 bases between. Germline V gene data show CDR1 as LGHNT and CDR2 as FRNRAP. CDR3 nucleotide sequence: TGTGCTAGTGGTTTGGTCGTACGTCTGGGGAAGGACCCTAACTATGGCTACACCTTC. Its translation: CASGLVVRLGKDPNYGYTF.

The chain recombines TRBV12-3 or TRBV12-4 with TRBJ1-3; no firm D call. The CDR3 consists of 14 residues. Trimming cost V 6 bases and J 7 bases, with 16 bases left between them. The CDR3 nucleotides read TGTGCCAGCAGCTGGGTGGGAGTAGGCAACACCATATATTTT. Amino acids: CASSWVGVGNTIYF.

This clonotype was counted at least ten times. The CDR3 sequence: CASSPLGSGSYEQYF. The CDR3 region has the DNA TGTGCCAGCAGTCCCCTAGGTAGCGGATCCTACGAGCAGTACTTC. V gene TRBV28 combines with J gene TRBJ2-7; possibly TRBD2 for D (6 bases). The V end lost 5 bases, the J end lost 1 base, and 15 bases lay between the germline ends. Germline CDR1 and CDR2: MDHEN and SYDVKM. The CDR3 sequence is 15 residues long.

This clonotype was detected ten times or more. J is TRBJ1-5 and V is TRBV30; a possible D gene is TRBD1 (5 bases). V was cut by 2 bases and J by 4 bases, with 9 bases left in between. CDR3 length: 13 residues. Germline-derived CDR1 and CDR2 are GTSNPN and SVGIG (reference sequence). DNA for the CDR3: TGTGCCTGGAGTTCGGACATTAATCAGCCCCAGCATTTT. It translates to CAWSSDINQPQHF.

This clonotype has just a few counts. The chain combines TRBV29-1 with TRBJ1-2, with TRBD1 identical over 9 bases. The CDR3 runs to 15 residues. Losses at the gene ends were 6 bases for V and 3 bases for J; bases not matched to a gene: 11. The germline V gene encodes CDR1 SQVTM and CDR2 ANQGSEA. DNA for the CDR3: TGCAGCGTAGATAAATCGGGACAGGGAGACTATGGCTACACCTTC. Residues: CSVDKSGQGDYGYTF.

V gene TRBV5-1 combines with J gene TRBJ2-5; D is tentatively TRBD1 or TRBD2 (5 bases each). V lost 2 bases to trimming and J lost 4 bases, with 21 bases between them. The CDR3 has 17 amino acids. Looked up from germline, CDR1 is SGHRS and CDR2 is YFSETQ. The CDR3 nucleotides are TGCGCCAGCAGCTTAGACCCGGGACGTCGGGTTACAGAGACCCAGTACTTC. As protein: CASSLDPGRRVTETQYF.

V gene TRBV20-1 combines with J gene TRBJ1-1; D is unclear. CDR1 and CDR2 from the germline V gene are DFQATT and SNEGSKA (reference sequence). This CDR3 spans 13 amino acids. Trimming shortened V by 8 bases and J by 5 bases, and 18 bases separated the two germline ends. CDR3 DNA: TGCAGTCTCCCAGTTGGGTACGGGACTGAAGCTTTCTTT. Amino acids: CSLPVGYGTEAFF.

A few counts support this clonotype. DNA for the CDR3: TGTGCCAGCAGTTTAAGGAGGACTAATGAAAAACTGTTTTTT. Its translation: CASSLRRTNEKLFF. This chain joins TRBV28 and TRBJ1-4, with D unclear. Germline V gene data show CDR1 as MDHEN and CDR2 as SYDVKM. This CDR3 spans 14 amino acids. V gave up 2 bases and J gave up 2 bases, with 6 bases separating them.

This rearrangement joins TRBV5-6 to TRBJ1-2, with D hard to call. Germline values: CDR1 SGHDT, CDR2 YYEEEE. Trimming shortened V by 4 bases and J by 5 bases, and 21 bases separated the two germline ends. The CDR3 is 16 amino acids. The CDR3 sequence: CASSPWAFSPFYGYTF. The CDR3 DNA follows: TGTGCCAGCAGCCCCTGGGCTTTCTCCCCTTTTTATGGCTACACCTTC.

This clonotype was picked up a small number of times. The chain joins TRBV27 to TRBJ1-3, with D possibly TRBD1 on 5 matching bases. The V gene's germline CDR1 is MNHEY and CDR2 SMNVEV (reference sequence). This CDR3 contains 20 residues. The V and J ends lost 2 bases and 10 bases respectively, with 33 bases between them. CDR3 coding DNA: TGTGCCAGCAGTTTACGCTACGCCGAGGGGTTGGGAGCCCAACGAGAGACCATATATTTT. Protein: CASSLRYAEGLGAQRETIYF.

The table lists this clonotype with a few counts. The genes are TRBV28 and TRBJ2-3, with 10 positions matching TRBD1. The V and J ends lost 5 bases and 4 bases, in that order; junction bases with no gene match: 6. Germline-derived CDR1 and CDR2 are MDHEN and SYDVKM. CDR3 size: 15 residues. CDR3 bases: TGTGCCAGCAGTCCCGGACAGGGGGGGGCAGATACGCAGTATTTT. Residues: CASSPGQGGADTQYF.

This clonotype was picked up many times. V usage is TRBV4-1 and J usage is TRBJ2-7; D is possibly TRBD1 (5 bases). Per the germline V gene, CDR1 is MGHRA and CDR2 is YSYEKL. Deletions cut 2 bases from V and 6 bases from J, with 17 bases between. The CDR3 has 15 residues. Here the CDR3 reads CASSQPRQLKPEQYF. The CDR3 nucleotides are TGCGCCAGCAGCCAACCCCGACAGCTTAAGCCCGAGCAGTACTTC.

This clonotype was counted at least ten times. V and J are TRBV28 and TRBJ1-1; unclear D gene. CDR3 size: 15 residues. Germline-derived CDR1 and CDR2 are MDHEN and SYDVKM. V was shortened by 5 bases and J by 0 bases, with 13 bases between the two germline ends. Here the CDR3 DNA reads TGTGCCAGCAGTAGGGCGGGGATGATGAACACTGAAGCTTTCTTT. It translates to CASSRAGMMNTEAFF.

This clonotype appeared many times. The chain couples TRBV28 to TRBJ1-1, with TRBD1 as a possible D gene (6 bases). Deletions cut 1 base from V and 6 bases from J, with 12 bases between. This CDR3 has 14 amino acids. Germline CDR1 MDHEN, CDR2 SYDVKM. The chain's CDR3 is CASSLSQGQSEAFF. Written as DNA, the CDR3 is TGTGCCAGCAGTTTATCGCAGGGGCAATCTGAAGCTTTCTTT.

This chain connects TRBV7-9 to TRBJ1-5; 9 nucleotides line up with TRBD1. CDR3 length: 18 residues. CDR1 and CDR2 from the germline V gene are SEHNR and FQNEAQ (reference sequence). The V gene end was trimmed by 0 bases and the J gene end by 2 bases; junction bases not matched to a gene: 8. As DNA, the CDR3 is TGTGCCAGCAGCTTAGCGGGACAGGGTGCGAATGGCAATCAGCCCCAGCATTTT. It specifies CASSLAGQGANGNQPQHF.

Only one count was recorded for this clonotype. CDR3 sequence: CASRRDADSYEQYF. The CDR3, as DNA: TGTGCCAGTAGGCGGGACGCCGACTCCTACGAGCAGTACTTC. J is TRBJ2-7 and V is TRBV19, with D maybe TRBD2 (6 bases). Germline lookup yields CDR1 LNHDA and CDR2 SQIVND (reference sequence). Trimming cost V 6 bases and J 0 bases, with 12 bases left between them. The CDR3 extends over 14 amino acids. Drawing the rest from reference TRBV19 and TRBJ2-7, the complete variable domain is DGGITQSPKYLFRKEGQNVTLSCEQNLNHDAMYWYRQDPGQGLRLIYYSQIVNDFQKGDIAEGYSVSREKKESFPLTVTSAQKNPTAFYLCASRRDADSYEQYFGPGTRLTVT.

As to this clonotype: A read error may explain this, as a much larger clone is one base away. The genes are TRBV2 and TRBJ1-2; TRBD1 agrees at 7 bases. The CDR3 loop spans 14 amino acids. Germline trimming cut 8 bases from V and 2 bases from J; bases unmatched to any gene: 8. Germline values: CDR1 SNHLY, CDR2 FYNNEI. CDR3 residues: CASPSTGRNYGYTF. DNA for the CDR3: TGTGCCAGCCCTTCGACAGGGAGGAACTATGGCTACACCTTC.